These 29 T cell receptor beta chains share one sample of origin, sequenced in a study of shared clonotypes between healthy human individuals. Libraries were prepared by immunoSEQ multiplex PCR; TCRdb keeps only in-frame clonotypes and omits some of them. Among roughly 2.5 million clones listed, over 85% were seen once. The sample taken for sequencing was naive CD4+ T cells sorted from blood. As to subset: CD45RA+ positively selected. These receptor sequences come from a man younger than 35 in good health.

The chain joins TRBV29-1 to TRBJ2-3; D remains ambiguous. CDR1 and CDR2 (germline): SQVTM, ANQGSEA. V shed 5 bases and J shed 2 bases, with 8 bases lying between them. This CDR3 region has 12 residues. The CDR3 DNA reads as TGCAGCGTTCAGGTTAACACAGATACGCAGTATTTT. It codes for CSVQVNTDTQYF.

There are a few counts of this clone. This same CDR3 is encoded by further DNA sequences in the sample. The chain links TRBV7-2 to TRBJ1-1; D gene unclear. The CDR3 extends over 11 amino acids. In germline, CDR1 is SGHTA, CDR2 FQGNSA. V was shortened by 5 bases and J by 2 bases, with 3 bases between the two germline ends. The CDR3 DNA sequence: TGTGCCAGCAGCCGTAACACTGAAGCTTTCTTT. Amino acids: CASSRNTEAFF.

The rearrangement links TRBV10-3 to TRBJ1-4; weak D call: TRBD1 (5 bases). Germline V gene lookup returns CDR1 ENHRY and CDR2 SYGVKD. With 5 bases removed from V and 8 bases from J, the gap between germline ends came to 12 bases. This CDR3 region has 13 residues. The CDR3 region is CAISPGFGEKLFF. Written as DNA, the CDR3 is TGTGCCATCAGTCCAGGGTTCGGGGAAAAACTGTTTTTT.

The chain couples TRBV2 to TRBJ2-5; 10 bases map to TRBD2. Unmatched junction bases numbered 7, after V lost 6 bases and J lost 0 bases. CDR3 length: 16 amino acids. Per the germline V gene, CDR1 is SNHLY and CDR2 is FYNNEI. The chain's CDR3 is CASRLAGGRYQETQYF. The CDR3 DNA follows: TGTGCCAGCAGGTTAGCGGGGGGCCGGTACCAAGAGACCCAGTACTTC.

V usage is TRBV7-2 and J usage is TRBJ2-1; 14 positions agree with TRBD2. Germline trimming cut 5 bases from V and 8 bases from J; bases unmatched to any gene: 8. CDR3 length: 16 residues. Germline CDR1 SGHTA, CDR2 FQGNSA. The CDR3 is CASSIKGTSGGDEQFF. The CDR3 DNA sequence: TGTGCCAGCAGCATCAAGGGGACTAGCGGGGGCGATGAGCAGTTCTTC.

The chain combines TRBV5-1 with TRBJ2-5; D is possibly TRBD2 (5 bases). This CDR3 comprises 18 residues. V lost 4 bases and J 4 bases, leaving 26 bases between the germline ends. From germline, CDR1 is SGHRS and CDR2 YFSETQ. The CDR3 DNA is TGCGCCAGCAGCCCGGCGGATTCTGGACTTCGGAAATCAGAGACCCAGTACTTC. It codes for CASSPADSGLRKSETQYF.

V is TRBV6-1 and J is TRBJ2-5; 8 nucleotides align to TRBD1. This CDR3 has 14 amino acids. J was trimmed by 7 bases and V by 8 bases; bases with no gene match: 12. Germline CDR1 is MNHNS and CDR2 is SASEGT. CDR3 amino acids: CASGYNQGAGTQYF. As DNA, the CDR3 is TGTGCCAGCGGGTACAATCAGGGGGCAGGGACCCAGTACTTC.

Only one count was recorded for this clone. The chain couples TRBV2 to TRBJ2-7; 8 bases agree with TRBD1. The CDR3 runs 12 residues. Germline lookup yields CDR1 SNHLY and CDR2 FYNNEI. J lost 7 bases, V lost 5 bases, and 4 bases had no gene match. CDR3 bases: TGTGCCAGCAGTCGGACAGGGTGGGAGCAGTACTTC. Protein sequence: CASSRTGWEQYF.

The chain uses TRBV6-1 and TRBJ1-1; 8 bases are shared with TRBD1. The CDR3 consists of 13 residues. V shed 8 bases, J shed 1 base, and the junction held 3 bases outside the gene matches. Germline loops: CDR1 MNHNS, CDR2 SASEGT. The CDR3 DNA reads as TGTGCCAGCCTGGGACAGGCGAACACTGAAGCTTTCTTT. Protein product: CASLGQANTEAFF.

The rearrangement links TRBV10-1 to TRBJ2-3; D is perhaps TRBD1 (6 bases). The CDR3 totals 15 residues. CDR1 is WNHNN, CDR2 SYGVQD, per germline (reference sequence). V lost 5 bases and J 1 base, leaving 13 bases between the germline ends. CDR3: CASSKQGEGTDTQYF. The DNA for the CDR3 is TGCGCCAGCAGTAAACAGGGTGAGGGCACAGATACGCAGTATTTT.

This sequence joins TRBV5-1 and TRBJ2-1, with 10 nucleotides matching TRBD2. After removal of 6 bases from V and 4 bases from J, the junction contained 7 bases not matched to a gene. The V gene's germline CDR1 is SGHRS and CDR2 YFSETQ. The CDR3 length is 15 residues. In DNA, the CDR3 is TGCGCCAGCATGGATCTAGCGGGGGATTACAATGAGCAGTTCTTC. It codes for CASMDLAGDYNEQFF. Using reference TRBV5-1 and TRBJ2-1 for the parts outside the CDR3, the full variable domain is KAGVTQTPRYLIKTRGQQVTLSCSPISGHRSVSWYQQTPGQGLQFLFEYFSETQRNKGNFPGRFSGRQFSNSRSEMNVSTLELGDSALYLCASMDLAGDYNEQFFGPGTRLTVL.

The rearrangement uses TRBV28 and TRBJ1-2; 9 bases match TRBD1. CDR3 length equals 15 residues. The V and J ends lost 6 bases and 1 base, in that order; junction bases with no gene match: 6. Per germline, CDR1 MDHEN and CDR2 SYDVKM. CDR3 amino acids: CASRGGTGINYGYTF. In DNA, the CDR3 is TGTGCCAGCAGGGGGGGGACAGGGATTAACTATGGCTACACCTTC.

A remark on this clone: Additional DNA sequences in this sample encode the identical CDR3. V gene TRBV5-1 combines with J gene TRBJ2-5; D is possibly TRBD1 (7 bases). CDR3 length equals 13 residues. Germline V gene data show CDR1 as SGHRS and CDR2 as YFSETQ. V gave up 2 bases and J gave up 5 bases, with 10 bases separating them. The CDR3 is CASSLQGRETQYF. The CDR3 coding sequence is TGCGCCAGCAGCTTACAGGGGAGGGAGACCCAGTACTTC.

V and J are TRBV6-6 and TRBJ2-1; 13 bases line up with TRBD2. Trimming cost V 5 bases and J 5 bases; bases outside gene matches: 6. The germline CDR1 and CDR2 sequences are MNHNY and SVGAGI (reference sequence). The CDR3 loop spans 16 amino acids. CDR3 sequence: CASSSPGTSGNNEQFF. The CDR3 nucleotides are TGTGCCAGCAGTAGCCCCGGGACTAGCGGGAACAATGAGCAGTTCTTC.

The chain combines TRBV7-2 with TRBJ2-4; D tentatively reads TRBD1 or TRBD2 (6 bases each). V lost 1 base and J lost 8, with 18 bases in between. This CDR3 region has 16 residues. Germline CDR1 SGHTA, CDR2 FQGNSA. CDR3 loop: CASSLVASMGGDIQYF. CDR3 DNA sequence: TGTGCCAGCAGCTTAGTTGCTAGCATGGGGGGCGACATTCAGTACTTC. Drawing the rest from reference TRBV7-2 and TRBJ2-4, the complete variable domain is GAGVSQSPSNKVTEKGKDVELRCDPISGHTALYWYRQSLGQGLEFLIYFQGNSAPDKSGLPSDRFSAERTGGSVSTLTIQRTQQEDSAVYLCASSLVASMGGDIQYFGAGTRLSVL.

This rearrangement joins TRBV5-6 to TRBJ1-2, with D perhaps TRBD1 (6 bases). The CDR3 is made up of 14 amino acids. CDR1 and CDR2 (germline): SGHDT, YYEEEE. The V gene lost 5 bases and the J gene lost 4 bases, with 15 bases spanning the gap. CDR3 sequence (DNA): TGTGCCAGCAGGGTACAGGGCCTCATCTATGGCTACACCTTC. Amino acid sequence: CASRVQGLIYGYTF. Full variable domain (rest looked up from reference TRBV5-6 and TRBJ1-2): DAGVTQSPTHLIKTRGQQVTLRCSPKSGHDTVSWYQQALGQGPQFIFQYYEEEERQRGNFPDRFSGHQFPNYSSELNVNALLLGDSALYLCASRVQGLIYGYTFGSGTRLTVV.

The chain uses TRBV29-1 and TRBJ2-5, with D tentatively TRBD1 (6 bases). With the DNA end fitting TRBJ2-7 better, the J assignment may be wrong. The CDR3 is 12 residues long. Germline CDR1 reads SQVTM; CDR2 reads ANQGSEA. The CDR3 loop is CSVKDSSYEQYF. The CDR3 nucleotides read TGCAGCGTGAAGGACAGCTCCTACGAGCAGTACTTC.

The count of this clone is one. The chain has TRBV11-2 and TRBJ1-2; no clear D. Germline V gives CDR1 SGHAT, CDR2 FQNNGV. V gave up 4 bases and J gave up 2 bases, with 11 bases separating them. This CDR3 is 14 amino acids long. The CDR3 DNA follows: TGTGCCAGCAGCTCCGGGGTGGAAAACTATGGCTACACCTTC. Translating gives CASSSGVENYGYTF.

The CDR3 region has the DNA TGTGCCAGCAGTGTGGGACAGGGCGACAATCAGCCCCAGCATTTT. It encodes CASSVGQGDNQPQHF. The V gene is TRBV25-1, the J gene TRBJ1-5; 9 bases agree with TRBD1. Trimming cost V 4 bases and J 3 bases; bases outside gene matches: 4. The CDR3 is 15 residues long. CDR1 is MGHDK and CDR2 is SYGVNS in the germline V gene.

The chain is built from TRBV18 and TRBJ2-7; 7 bases line up with TRBD1. Losses at the gene ends were 4 bases for V and 5 bases for J; bases not matched to a gene: 5. The CDR3 covers 13 residues. Germline-derived CDR1 and CDR2 are KGHSH and LQKENI. This chain's CDR3 is CASSQGAWDEQYF. DNA of the CDR3: TGTGCCAGCTCACAGGGGGCTTGGGACGAGCAGTACTTC.

This clone was seen just once. This chain joins TRBV18 and TRBJ2-1; 8 positions match TRBD1. This CDR3 region has 16 residues. Trimming at V came to 0 bases and at J to 7 bases, leaving 8 bases not matched to a gene. Germline values: CDR1 KGHSH, CDR2 LQKENI. CDR3 DNA sequence: TGTGCCAGCTCACCACCGTCAGGGGGCGTGGGGAATGAGCAGTTCTTC. Translation: CASSPPSGGVGNEQFF.

The rearrangement uses TRBV10-3 and TRBJ2-7; a weak D match, TRBD1 (5 bases). This CDR3 spans 16 amino acids. V was trimmed by 0 bases and J by 0 bases, leaving 12 bases between them. Germline loops: CDR1 ENHRY, CDR2 SYGVKD. The CDR3 DNA is TGTGCCATCAGTGAGTCGGGGCCGATGAGCTCCTACGAGCAGTACTTC. It codes for CAISESGPMSSYEQYF.

This chain uses TRBV27 with TRBJ1-5; the D gene is possibly TRBD1 (6 bases). The V and J ends lost 5 bases and 5 bases respectively, with 28 bases between them. Germline V CDR1 and CDR2: MNHEY, SMNVEV (reference sequence). The CDR3 is 19 residues long. DNA of the CDR3: TGTGCCAGCAGTGGCAGGGGCAGCACACTCAGCACGGAATATCAGCCCCAGCATTTT. Protein product: CASSGRGSTLSTEYQPQHF.

The chain recombines TRBV9 with TRBJ1-1; D might be TRBD1 (6 bases). CDR1 and CDR2 from the germline V gene are SGDLS and YYNGEE. Trimming stripped 4 bases from V and 7 bases from J, with 17 bases between. The CDR3 is 14 amino acids. CDR3 sequence (DNA): TGTGCCAGCAGCCAAGGACAGCCTGGAAATGAAGCTTTCTTT. This sequence encodes CASSQGQPGNEAFF.

This clone has a handful of counts. The rearrangement links TRBV5-1 to TRBJ1-6; D perhaps matches TRBD1 (5 bases). Trimming removed 0 bases from V and 10 bases from J, with 14 bases in between. Per the germline V gene, CDR1 is SGHRS and CDR2 is YFSETQ. The CDR3 runs to 15 residues. The CDR3 nucleotides are TGCGCCAGCAGCTTGGCCATAGGGCAGGGATCACCCCTCCACTTT. Its protein is CASSLAIGQGSPLHF.

This chain's CDR3 is CASSPGLPNTGELFF. Written as DNA, the CDR3 is TGCGCCAGCAGCCCGGGACTACCGAACACCGGGGAGCTGTTTTTT. The rearrangement uses TRBV5-1 and TRBJ2-2; 7 bases map to TRBD2. The CDR3 is made up of 15 amino acids. With 4 bases clipped from V and 0 bases from J, the junction kept 3 bases outside the gene matches. Germline CDR1 and CDR2: SGHRS and YFSETQ.

In regard to this clone: The same CDR3 can be traced to other DNA sequences in this sample. The chain is built from TRBV7-8 and TRBJ1-1; D is unclear. Trimming took off 5 bases at V and 1 base at J, with 8 bases between the two ends. This CDR3 spans 13 amino acids. Germline CDR1 SGHVS, CDR2 FQNEAQ. The CDR3 DNA reads as TGTGCCAGCAGCACTCGACAGAACACTGAAGCTTTCTTT. Its protein is CASSTRQNTEAFF.

For this clone: At the DNA level, this CDR3 is encoded by other sequences in the same sample as well. The V and J genes are TRBV5-1 and TRBJ2-7; the match to TRBD1 covers 8 bases. Losses at the gene ends were 4 bases for V and 2 bases for J; bases not matched to a gene: 5. CDR1 and CDR2 (germline): SGHRS, YFSETQ. The CDR3 loop spans 14 amino acids. CDR3: CASSPGQGAYEQYF. Here the CDR3 DNA reads TGCGCCAGCAGCCCCGGACAGGGAGCCTACGAGCAGTACTTC.

Worth noting for this clone: Other DNA sequences in this specimen translate into the identical CDR3. V usage is TRBV5-1 and J usage is TRBJ2-7; the D gene is possibly TRBD1 (6 bases). The CDR3 totals 13 residues. Germline V gene sequence: CDR1 SGHRS, CDR2 YFSETQ. V was cut by 4 bases and J by 2 bases, with 10 bases left in between. The CDR3 here is CASSLTGTYEQYF. The CDR3 region has the DNA TGCGCCAGCAGCCTGACAGGTACCTACGAGCAGTACTTC.